Shown below are 10 T cell receptor beta chains from a single sample sequenced in a study of blood T cell repertoires in COVID-19. The table came from immunoSEQ multiplex PCR; TCRdb's copy has only in-frame clones and leaves some out. The sample has 210,000 or so clones; about 90% are singletons. Material: peripheral blood. These receptors were taken from a man aged 40-49 years with active or convalescent COVID-19.

The chain recombines TRBV6-5 with TRBJ1-1; D gene uncertain. CDR1 and CDR2 from the germline V gene are MNHEY and SVGAGI. Trimming stripped 8 bases from V and 6 bases from J, with 10 bases between. This CDR3 has 11 amino acids. The CDR3 bases are TGTGCCAGCGGAGAATTGGCTGAAGCTTTCTTT. It specifies CASGELAEAFF.

CDR3: CASRGGQGASEQYF. In DNA, the CDR3 is TGTGCCAGCAGGGGGGGACAGGGGGCAAGCGAGCAGTACTTC. The V call is TRBV28, the J call TRBJ2-7; 12 positions agree with TRBD1. The trim removed 6 bases at V and 6 bases at J, leaving 6 bases unmatched. The CDR3 runs to 14 residues. Germline V gives CDR1 MDHEN, CDR2 SYDVKM.

The chain carries TRBV27 and TRBJ1-4, with D perhaps matching TRBD1 (5 bases). CDR3 length: 15 amino acids. The V end was cut by 5 bases, the J end by 5 bases, with 15 bases between. Looked up from germline, CDR1 is MNHEY and CDR2 is SMNVEV (reference sequence). CDR3 protein: CASSGTRVANEKLFF. Here the CDR3 DNA reads TGTGCCAGCAGTGGCACCAGGGTAGCAAATGAAAAACTGTTTTTT.

The chain recombines TRBV12-3 or TRBV12-4 with TRBJ2-3; no definite D call. Trimming removed 5 bases at V and 2 bases at J, with 5 bases between. CDR3 length: 12 amino acids. The CDR3 sequence is CASSLNTDTQYF. The CDR3 nucleotides read TGTGCCAGCAGTCTTAACACAGATACGCAGTATTTT.

The chain has TRBV6-1 and TRBJ2-2; D call uncertain. V was trimmed by 0 bases and J by 0 bases, leaving 8 bases between them. The CDR3 is 16 residues long. The germline V gene has CDR1 MNHNS and CDR2 SASEGT. Here the CDR3 DNA reads TGTGCCAGCAGTGAAGCACTAAACGCGAACACCGGGGAGCTGTTTTTT. It translates to CASSEALNANTGELFF.

The chain combines TRBV7-9 with TRBJ1-1, with D possibly TRBD1 on 6 matching bases. The CDR3 is made up of 14 amino acids. The germline V gene encodes CDR1 SEHNR and CDR2 FQNEAQ (reference sequence). Trimming stripped 6 bases from V and 5 bases from J, with 16 bases between. For the CDR3, the DNA is TGTGCCAGCAGGGCACCCGGGCAGGGGACTGAAGCTTTCTTT. Translated: CASRAPGQGTEAFF.

This sequence joins TRBV7-2 and TRBJ1-1, with no clear D. The CDR3 runs 15 residues. Trimming shortened V by 1 base and J by 4 bases, and 13 bases separated the two germline ends. Germline V gives CDR1 SGHTA, CDR2 FQGNSA. CDR3 residues: CASSLGWGGGTEAFF. Here the CDR3 DNA reads TGTGCCAGCAGCTTAGGTTGGGGAGGAGGCACTGAAGCTTTCTTT. Together with reference TRBV7-2 and TRBJ1-1, the CDR3 gives the full variable domain: GAGVSQSPSNKVTEKGKDVELRCDPISGHTALYWYRQSLGQGLEFLIYFQGNSAPDKSGLPSDRFSAERTGGSVSTLTIQRTQQEDSAVYLCASSLGWGGGTEAFFGQGTRLTVV.

The V and J genes are TRBV7-3 and TRBJ1-2; TRBD1 matches 7 bases. The CDR3 consists of 16 residues. Germline V gene data show CDR1 as SGHTA and CDR2 as FQGTGA. V shed 5 bases, J shed 3 bases, and the junction held 12 bases outside the gene matches. CDR3 amino acids: CASSPGPDRLDYGYTF. DNA of the CDR3: TGTGCCAGCAGCCCAGGACCGGACAGGCTCGACTATGGCTACACCTTC.

V and J are TRBV9 and TRBJ1-1; D is ambiguous. The V end lost 4 bases, the J end lost 8 bases, and 15 bases lay between the germline ends. Germline assignment: CDR1 SGDLS and CDR2 YYNGEE. The CDR3 consists of 13 residues. For the CDR3, the DNA is TGTGCCAGCAGCTTCCGAGAGGGAAGCGAAGCTTTCTTT. Translating gives CASSFREGSEAFF.

This chain connects TRBV3-1 (or the pseudogene TRBV3-2) to TRBJ2-7; no reliable D call. V lost 4 bases and J 8 bases, leaving 21 bases between the germline ends. Per germline, CDR1 LGHDT and CDR2 YNNKEL (reference sequence). The CDR3 length is 15 residues. This chain's CDR3 is CASSPNLAEPHQQYF. The CDR3 region has the DNA TGTGCCAGCAGCCCTAACCTGGCGGAGCCTCACCAGCAGTACTTC.